This T cell receptor (beta chain) is from a study of CD4 T cells in relation to SARS-CoV-2 and coronaviruses (dated by TCRdb to the early 2020s). About the investigation overall: In the ViraFEST assay, PBMCs were grown with antigen for about eleven days, and TCR beta CDR3s were then sequenced to identify antigen-specific clonal expansions. An HIV-1 Nef peptide pool or a culture without peptide was used as the negative reference condition. The Adaptive Biotechnologies TCR-sequencing kit was used for samples from a few pre-COVID donors and for the naive versus memory experiments, whereas the other data were Illumina-based. Patient-derived lymphoblastoid cell lines were used to map the HLA restriction of shared crossreactive spike epitopes. At the level of individual TCR clonotypes, the study evaluated whether memory CD4+ T cells crossreact between the spike proteins of SARS-CoV-2 and those of common cold coronaviruses. For other donors in the study, expansion assays were sequenced with a different, Illumina-based TCR-beta assay. General study outcomes and caveats: Small numbers of patients and of tested TCRs limited the study. Compared with monoreactive clones, crossreactive clones had significantly weaker SARS-CoV-2-driven expansion, a result consistent with antigenic imprinting. Roughly 70% of donors had memory CD4+ clonotypes that crossrecognized SARS-CoV-2 and at least one common cold coronavirus spike. Crossreactivity analysis centred on spike protein, so crossreactivity against other viral proteins was not assessed. Pre-pandemic and post-infection samples were not both contributed by any donor, so tracing of the source of pre-existing responses was limited.

Receptor amplification or capture employed the immunoSEQ multiplex PCR assay. From the authors' description of their analysis: Preprocessing removed nonproductive sequences and CDR3s not starting with C, not ending with F or W, or shorter than 7 amino acids. Antigen-specific clonotypes were called with the MANAFEST web app on the basis of expansion relative to the reference and to other culture wells. A clone was considered positive if the clone showed significant expansion compared with the reference culture in 2 of 3 replicate wells at an FDR below 0.05. Positive clones also required significant expansion versus all other tandem wells and an odds ratio above 5. CDR3 homology was measured as pairwise Levenshtein distance, computed with the stringdist R package after trimming three terminal residues from each end. Entries here come from immuneACCESS through TCRdb and include only in-frame sequences with V and J called. Some clones fail to appear in such tables; in the studies checked, an unresolved V gene covers under half of the shortfall, and the cause of the remainder is unknown. That table supplies the V and J calls and clone size; D and trimming were determined from the DNA. The sample records 15,000 to 20,000 clones, about three quarters of which are singletons. The top ten clones comprise about 18% of the sample.

For CDR1 and CDR2, the germline V gene lists MDHEN and SYDVKM. The V end loses 8 bases and the J end loses 1 base, and a stretch of 8 bases separates them. The CDR3 sequence holds 12 residues, the cysteine and phenylalanine included. CDR3 DNA is the only sequence kept; it has 36 bases, read in frame from the first base. CD4+ T cells from unexposed donors were collected before the COVID-19 pandemic (2011-2018). The EasySep CD4+ T cell isolation kit was used to isolate CD4+ T cells once the cultures had run for more than 8 days. As cell numbers permitted, CD4+ T cells from unexposed donors were tested for reactivity to SARS-CoV-2 S and N and to four common cold coronavirus spike pools. PBMCs were cultured at approximately 2 million per well in IMDM supplemented with about 5% human AB serum and roughly 9.6 IU/ml IL-2. Half of the culture medium was replaced with fresh IL-2-containing medium on days 3 and 7. In general, triplicate replicate wells were used for every peptide culture condition. Leukapheresis product for the unexposed donors was bought commercially. Ficoll-Paque PLUS gradient centrifugation was used to isolate PBMCs from leukapheresis product or whole blood. The PBMCs went either fresh into the expansion assay or into cryopreservation at -140 degrees C. The QIAamp Micro DNA Kit was used to extract genomic DNA from the CD4+ T cells.

Concerning this clone: What antigen it recognizes has not been identified. Within one base of it there is no much larger clone, and no base qualities were kept.

The sample consisted of CD4+ T cells from PBMCs, cultured in vitro. The sequence is built from TRBV28 and TRBJ1-2, with the D gene not confidently named. This TCR came from a human donor in good health. The CDR3 region has the sequence CASGVGNYGYTF. The DNA sequence follows: TGTGCCAGCGGTGTAGGTAACTATGGCTACACCTTC.